These 16 T cell receptor beta chains share one sample of origin, sequenced in a study of T cells in Graves' hyperthyroidism and ophthalmopathy. Amplification targeted TCR beta CDR3 regions from RNA transcripts. The HTBI set primed first-round TCR CDR3 RT-PCR. A single record per CDR3 protein comes from TCRdb applying MiXCR to the multiplex PCR reads. The data hold hundreds of thousands of distinct CDR3 sequences, with 12% to 15% observed a single time. Sequenced: blood. Receptor source: a woman between 18 and 29 years old with Graves' hyperthyroidism.

Many counts were recorded for this clonotype. V usage is TRBV9 and J usage is TRBJ1-1; TRBD1 agrees at 7 bases. With 3 bases clipped from V and 0 bases from J, the junction kept 8 bases outside the gene matches. CDR3 length: 16 amino acids. From germline, CDR1 is SGDLS and CDR2 YYNGEE. CDR3 DNA sequence: TGTGCCAGCAGCGATACGGACAGGACGATGAACACTGAAGCTTTCTTT. It codes for CASSDTDRTMNTEAFF.

The CDR3 protein is CATGSPRDRGRETQYF. CDR3 nucleotide sequence: TGCGCCACCGGATCACCCCGGGACAGGGGTAGGGAGACCCAGTACTTC. The chain couples TRBV10-2 to TRBJ2-5, with 10 bases fitting TRBD1. The length of the CDR3 is 16 residues. Unmatched junction bases numbered 16, after V lost 10 bases and J lost 5 bases. Per the germline V gene, CDR1 is WSHSY and CDR2 is SAAADI.

V and J are TRBV11-2 and TRBJ2-2; 11 nucleotides align to TRBD1. The V gene's germline CDR1 is SGHAT and CDR2 FQNNGV. This CDR3 spans 22 amino acids. The ends lost 6 bases at V and 2 bases at J; junction bases unmatched: 23. CDR3 region: CASRPQRVLTGTGGRNTGELFF. As DNA, the CDR3 is TGTGCCAGCAGACCACAACGCGTGTTGACCGGGACAGGGGGAAGAAACACCGGGGAGCTGTTTTTT. Filled out from reference TRBV11-2 and TRBJ2-2, the complete variable domain reads EAGVAQSPRYKIIEKRQSVAFWCNPISGHATLYWYQQILGQGPKLLIQFQNNGVVDDSQLPKDRFSAERLKGVDSTLKIQPAKLEDSAVYLCASRPQRVLTGTGGRNTGELFFGEGSRLTVL.

This clonotype was detected only a few times. The chain employs TRBV6-2 or TRBV6-3 and TRBJ1-1; D gene unclear. There are 17 residues in the CDR3. CDR1 is MNHEY and CDR2 is SVGEGT in the germline V gene. The V end lost 2 bases, the J end lost 0 bases, and 16 bases lay between the germline ends. CDR3 region: CASSYPISAVMNTEAFF. CDR3 DNA: TGTGCCAGCAGTTACCCGATATCGGCAGTGATGAACACTGAAGCTTTCTTT.

To note about this clonotype: A read error is possible here, since a much larger clone lies one base away. V and J are TRBV30 and TRBJ2-7; perhaps TRBD1 as D (6 bases). V lost 3 bases and J lost 3, with 18 bases in between. This CDR3 comprises 15 residues. Germline V lookup: CDR1 GTSNPN, CDR2 SVGIG (reference sequence). Written as DNA, the CDR3 is TGTGCCTGGAGGGACCCTACGACAGGCGGCTACGAGCAGTACTTC. This sequence encodes CAWRDPTTGGYEQYF.

This clonotype has a handful of counts. V and J are TRBV11-2 and TRBJ2-3, with 10 bases fitting TRBD1. Germline-derived CDR1 and CDR2 are SGHAT and FQNNGV. CDR3 size: 18 residues. Trimming removed 6 bases from V and 0 bases from J; junction bases left unmatched: 12. The CDR3 sequence: CASRLRGDRGRSTDTQYF. The CDR3 nucleotides are TGTGCCAGCAGATTAAGGGGGGACAGGGGAAGGAGCACAGATACGCAGTATTTT.

This clonotype was counted ten times or more. This chain uses TRBV5-4 with TRBJ1-2; D gene uncertain. V lost 0 bases and J 7 bases, leaving 13 bases between the germline ends. This CDR3 has 14 residues. Germline V gene sequence: CDR1 SGHNT, CDR2 YYREEE (reference sequence). CDR3 sequence reads: CASSLVIGRGGYTF. CDR3 sequence (DNA): TGTGCCAGCAGCTTGGTGATCGGTCGGGGTGGCTACACCTTC.

This clonotype was detected ten times or more. The rearrangement joins TRBV27 to TRBJ1-1; D possibly corresponds to TRBD1 (6 bases). V dropped 4 bases and J dropped 2 bases, with 14 bases sitting between them. The germline V gene encodes CDR1 MNHEY and CDR2 SMNVEV (reference sequence). This CDR3 is 15 amino acids long. The CDR3 region has the DNA TGTGCCAGCAGTTCTTTCGACAGGTTAAACACTGAAGCTTTCTTT. It translates to CASSSFDRLNTEAFF.

In this sample, this clonotype turned up a few times. The rearrangement uses TRBV15 and TRBJ2-5; D is ambiguous. This CDR3 spans 14 amino acids. The germline V gene encodes CDR1 LNHNV and CDR2 YYDKDF (reference sequence). The V gene lost 0 bases and the J gene lost 6 bases, with 11 bases spanning the gap. CDR3 amino acids: CATSRDKGMKTQYF. CDR3 DNA sequence: TGTGCCACCAGCAGAGATAAAGGGATGAAGACCCAGTACTTC.

This clonotype was observed at least ten times. V and J are TRBV5-6 and TRBJ1-2, with 7 bases aligning to TRBD1. Germline V lookup: CDR1 SGHDT, CDR2 YYEEEE. The CDR3 covers 13 residues. After removal of 3 bases from V and 3 bases from J, the junction contained 2 bases not matched to a gene. The CDR3 DNA reads TGTGCCAGCAGCTCGGGACAGTACTATGGCTACACCTTC. Its translation: CASSSGQYYGYTF.

This clonotype has a count of ten or more. The chain has TRBV7-2 and TRBJ2-7, with a weak D call TRBD2 (5 bases). The CDR3 length is 13 residues. With 2 bases removed from V and 6 bases from J, the gap between germline ends came to 11 bases. Germline lookup yields CDR1 SGHTA and CDR2 FQGNSA. As DNA, the CDR3 is TGTGCCAGCAGCTTATTAGGCGAGGGCGAGCAGTACTTC. It specifies CASSLLGEGEQYF.

This clonotype was seen a handful of times. This chain links TRBV7-8 with TRBJ2-7, with 10 positions matching TRBD2. The CDR3 contains 15 residues. Germline lookup yields CDR1 SGHVS and CDR2 FQNEAQ. With 6 bases clipped from V and 1 base from J, the junction kept 6 bases outside the gene matches. The CDR3 DNA sequence: TGTGCCAGCAGATATGGACTAGCGGAGTCCTACGAGCAGTACTTC. Encoded protein: CASRYGLAESYEQYF.

The V and J genes are TRBV30 and TRBJ2-7; the D gene is possibly TRBD2 (10 bases). V was clipped by 8 bases and J by 0 bases, with 29 bases between them. CDR1 is GTSNPN and CDR2 is SVGIG in the germline V gene (reference sequence). The CDR3 has 18 amino acids. The DNA for the CDR3 is TGTGCCCTCCTACGGGACAGGGTATCTAGCGGGAGCTCCTACGAGCAGTACTTC. Amino acids: CALLRDRVSSGSSYEQYF.

The J gene is TRBJ1-3, the V gene TRBV7-2, with D hard to call. Germline assignment: CDR1 SGHTA and CDR2 FQGNSA. The CDR3 totals 12 residues. V was trimmed by 7 bases and J by 11 bases, leaving 15 bases between them. CDR3 in amino acids: CASTFTEGPIYF. The CDR3 nucleotides are TGTGCCAGCACCTTTACAGAAGGGCCCATATATTTT.

This clonotype was counted many times. The CDR3 is CSATPRGPEGTQYF. CDR3 coding DNA: TGCAGTGCCACACCCCGGGGGCCTGAGGGGACCCAGTACTTC. This chain uses TRBV20-1 with TRBJ2-5; D tentatively fits TRBD1 or TRBD2 (6 bases each). The ends were cut back, 6 bases at V and 7 bases at J, with 21 bases in the middle. Germline-derived CDR1 and CDR2 are DFQATT and SNEGSKA (reference sequence). This CDR3 is 14 amino acids long.

This clonotype was recorded many times. J is TRBJ2-1 and V is TRBV7-7; either TRBD1 or TRBD2 may fit D (5 bases each). CDR1 and CDR2 from the germline V gene are SSHAT and FNYEAQ (reference sequence). V gave up 5 bases and J gave up 5 bases, with 16 bases separating them. CDR3 length equals 15 residues. In nucleotides, the CDR3 is TGTGCCAGCAGCAGGGGCCTAGCTGCAGACAATGAGCAGTTCTTC. Residues: CASSRGLAADNEQFF. The variable domain in full, completed from reference TRBV7-7 and TRBJ2-1, reads GAGVSQSPRYKVTKRGQDVTLRCDPISSHATLYWYQQALGQGPEFLTYFNYEAQPDKSGLPSDRFSAERPEGSISTLTIQRTEQRDSAMYRCASSRGLAADNEQFFGPGTRLTVL.